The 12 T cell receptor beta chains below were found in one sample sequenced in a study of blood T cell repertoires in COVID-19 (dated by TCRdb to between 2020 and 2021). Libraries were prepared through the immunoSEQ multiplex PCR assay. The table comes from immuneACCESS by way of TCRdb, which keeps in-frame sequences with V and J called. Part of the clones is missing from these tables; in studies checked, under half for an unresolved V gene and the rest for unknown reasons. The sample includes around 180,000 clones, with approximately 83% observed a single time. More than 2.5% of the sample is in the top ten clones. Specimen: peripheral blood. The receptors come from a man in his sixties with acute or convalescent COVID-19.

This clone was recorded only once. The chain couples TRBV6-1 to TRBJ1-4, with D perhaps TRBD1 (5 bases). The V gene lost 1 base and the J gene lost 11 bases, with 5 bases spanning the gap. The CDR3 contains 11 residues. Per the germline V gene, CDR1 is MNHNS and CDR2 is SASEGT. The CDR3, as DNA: TGTGCCAGCAGTGAAGAGGGGAAACTGTTTTTT. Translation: CASSEEGKLFF.

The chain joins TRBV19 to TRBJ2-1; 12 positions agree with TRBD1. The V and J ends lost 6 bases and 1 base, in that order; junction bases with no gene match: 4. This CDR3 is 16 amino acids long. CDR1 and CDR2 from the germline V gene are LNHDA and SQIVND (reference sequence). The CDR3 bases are TGTGCCAGTAGCCGGGACAGGGGGCTATCCTACAATGAGCAGTTCTTC. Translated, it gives CASSRDRGLSYNEQFF.

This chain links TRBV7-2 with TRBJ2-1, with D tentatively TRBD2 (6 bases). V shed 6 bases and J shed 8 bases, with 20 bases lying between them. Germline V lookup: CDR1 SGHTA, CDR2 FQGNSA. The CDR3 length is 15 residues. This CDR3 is CASSPRDFLRDEQFF. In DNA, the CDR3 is TGTGCCAGCAGTCCCCGGGACTTCCTCAGGGATGAGCAGTTCTTC.

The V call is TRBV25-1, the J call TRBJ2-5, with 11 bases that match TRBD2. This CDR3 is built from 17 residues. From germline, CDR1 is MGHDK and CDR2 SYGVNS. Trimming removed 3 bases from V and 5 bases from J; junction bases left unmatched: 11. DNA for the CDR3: TGTGCCAGCAGTGATTCCCGACTAGCGGGAAGGGCGGAGACCCAGTACTTC. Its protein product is CASSDSRLAGRAETQYF. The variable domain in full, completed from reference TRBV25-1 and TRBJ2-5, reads EADIYQTPRYLVIGTGKKITLECSQTMGHDKMYWYQQDPGMELHLIHYSYGVNSTEKGDLSSESTVSRIRTEHFPLTLESARPSHTSQYLCASSDSRLAGRAETQYFGPGTRLLVL.

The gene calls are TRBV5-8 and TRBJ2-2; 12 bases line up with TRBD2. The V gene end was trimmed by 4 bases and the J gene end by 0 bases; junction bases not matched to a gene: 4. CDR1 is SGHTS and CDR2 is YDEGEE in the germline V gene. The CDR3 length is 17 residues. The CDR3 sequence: CASSPTSGSTNTGELFF. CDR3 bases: TGTGCCAGCAGCCCGACTAGCGGGAGTACGAACACCGGGGAGCTGTTTTTT.

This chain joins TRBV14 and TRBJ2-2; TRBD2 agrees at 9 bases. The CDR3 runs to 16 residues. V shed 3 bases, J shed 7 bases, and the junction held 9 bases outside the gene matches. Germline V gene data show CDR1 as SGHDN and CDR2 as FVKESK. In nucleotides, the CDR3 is TGTGCCAGCAGCCAGTACGCGGGAGGGAATGGCGGGGAGCTGTTTTTT. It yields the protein CASSQYAGGNGGELFF.

Here the CDR3 reads CASSGRWGQEGYTF. CDR3 coding DNA: TGCGCCAGCAGCGGACGGTGGGGGCAGGAAGGCTACACCTTC. The chain carries TRBV5-1 and TRBJ1-2, with TRBD1 as a possible D gene (6 bases). The CDR3 sequence is 14 residues long. CDR1 is SGHRS, CDR2 YFSETQ, per germline. The V end lost 4 bases, the J end lost 8 bases, and 18 bases lay between the germline ends.

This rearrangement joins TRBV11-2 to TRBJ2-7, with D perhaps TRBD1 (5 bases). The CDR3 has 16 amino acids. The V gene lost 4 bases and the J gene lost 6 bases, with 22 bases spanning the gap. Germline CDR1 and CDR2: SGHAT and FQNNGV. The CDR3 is CASSSWSGFFELEQYF. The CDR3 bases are TGTGCCAGCAGCTCGTGGTCAGGGTTCTTCGAACTCGAGCAGTACTTC.

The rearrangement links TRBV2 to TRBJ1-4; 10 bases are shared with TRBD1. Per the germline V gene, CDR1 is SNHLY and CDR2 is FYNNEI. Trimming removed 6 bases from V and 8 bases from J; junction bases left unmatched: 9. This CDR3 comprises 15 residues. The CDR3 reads CASSRDRGLLEKLFF. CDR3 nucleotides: TGTGCCAGCAGCCGGGACAGGGGTTTATTAGAAAAACTGTTTTTT.

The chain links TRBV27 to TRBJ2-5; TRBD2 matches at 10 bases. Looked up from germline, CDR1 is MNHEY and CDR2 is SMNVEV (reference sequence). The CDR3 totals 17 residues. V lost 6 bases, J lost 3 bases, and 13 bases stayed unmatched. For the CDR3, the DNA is TGTGCCAGCAGCCCAGAACCTCGGACTAGCGGAGAAGAGACCCAGTACTTC. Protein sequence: CASSPEPRTSGEETQYF.

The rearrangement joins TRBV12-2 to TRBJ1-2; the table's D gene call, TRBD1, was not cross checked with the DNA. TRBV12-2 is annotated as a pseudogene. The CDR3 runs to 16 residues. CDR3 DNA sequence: TGTGCAAGTCGCTTAGCGTGTACAGGGGGAGAGGATGGCTACACCTTC. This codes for CASRLACTGGEDGYTF.

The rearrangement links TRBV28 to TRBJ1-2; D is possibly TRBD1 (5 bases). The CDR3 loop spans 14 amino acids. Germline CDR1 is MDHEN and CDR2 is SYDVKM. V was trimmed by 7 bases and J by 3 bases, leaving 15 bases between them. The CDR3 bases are TGTGCCAGCACTGCGACAGTAGAGTACTATGGCTACACCTTC. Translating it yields CASTATVEYYGYTF.